This is a list of T cell receptor beta chains from one sample in a study of shared clonotypes between healthy human individuals. Data came from immunoSEQ multiplex PCR; TCRdb stores just in-frame clones and leaves some out. The table lists fewer than 2.5 million clones, approximately 93% of them singletons. The sequenced material came from naive CD4+ T cells from PBMCs. The receptor source for this set is a man in his late teens or twenties in good health. Some clones in this sample may be carry-over from other donors' samples. Each CDR3 is given without its conserved first and last residue. Each record gives: J gene, CDR3 length, V gene, CDR3 protein.

TRBJ1-2	11	TRBV19	ASSIGTDYGYT
TRBJ1-3	13	TRBV7-8	ASSLTRGSGNTIY
TRBJ2-5	11	TRBV18	ASSPGRGETQY
TRBJ2-2	11	TRBV30	AFGTGSTGELF
TRBJ2-2	12	TRBV28	ASSLAGGAGELF
TRBJ2-1	15	TRBV5-4	ASSLLQKGQWGNEQF
TRBJ2-7	12	TRBV19	ASSRDPFSGEQY
TRBJ1-2	13	TRBV2	ASTMAGALDYGYT
TRBJ1-2	14	TRBV18	ASSPNQGQGEEGYT
TRBJ2-5	12	TRBV11-2	ASSARRGQETQY
TRBJ1-1	14	TRBV4-3	ASSLGQGGGNTEAF
TRBJ2-7	12	TRBV28	ASLPGQGSYEQY
TRBJ2-4	11	TRBV29-1	SGTGPTGDIQY
TRBJ2-7	15	TRBV4-2	ASSRTAAGLADYEQY
TRBJ1-3	13	TRBV7-2	ASSLGTGSGNTIY
TRBJ1-1	12	TRBV5-1	ASSGRVGGPEAF
TRBJ2-7	14	TRBV11-2	ASSSTLAGTLRKQY
TRBJ1-2	12	TRBV9	ASSVVGTAYGYT
TRBJ1-4	14	TRBV5-4	ASSTHPGTVGEKLF
TRBJ2-3	11	TRBV7-3	ASSSEAGDTQY
TRBJ2-7	12	TRBV6-5	ASSYRWGTYEQY
TRBJ2-7	9	TRBV5-1	ASGPLAPQY
TRBJ1-5	12	TRBV7-2	ASSASREGSPQH
TRBJ2-7	11	TRBV7-6	ASSGTGLDEQY
TRBJ1-1	11	TRBV29-1	SVEKRLNTEAF
TRBJ2-3	14	TRBV11-2	ASSSRQGGGTDTQY
TRBJ2-5	14	TRBV9	ASSVGGQGALETQY
TRBJ1-1	16	TRBV11-2	ASSSTYARRQSNTEAF
TRBJ1-2	11	TRBV28	ASSLDSNYGYT
TRBJ2-2	11	TRBV11-2	ASSLRLTGELF
TRBJ1-1	11	TRBV28	ASSFTAPRGAF
TRBJ1-2	13	TRBV9	ASSAYLGQENGHT
TRBJ1-2	9	TRBV20-1	SARLAYGYT
TRBJ2-7	10	TRBV28	ASGASSYEQY
TRBJ2-2	12	TRBV27	ASSLTVNTGELF
TRBJ2-3	14	TRBV10-3	AISEGVASSTDTQY